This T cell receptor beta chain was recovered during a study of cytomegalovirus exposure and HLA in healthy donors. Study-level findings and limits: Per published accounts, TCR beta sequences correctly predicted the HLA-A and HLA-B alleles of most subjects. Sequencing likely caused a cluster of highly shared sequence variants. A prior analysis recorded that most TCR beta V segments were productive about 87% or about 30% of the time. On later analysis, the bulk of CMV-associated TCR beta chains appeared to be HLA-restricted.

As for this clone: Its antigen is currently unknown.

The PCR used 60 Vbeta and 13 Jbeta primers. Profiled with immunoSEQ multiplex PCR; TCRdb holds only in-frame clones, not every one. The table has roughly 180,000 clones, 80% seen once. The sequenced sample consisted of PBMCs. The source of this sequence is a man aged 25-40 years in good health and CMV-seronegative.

CDR3 loop: CASSPQGLAQPQHF. As DNA, the CDR3 is TGTGCCAGCAGTCCACAGGGGTTGGCTCAGCCCCAGCATTTT. The chain is built from TRBV28 and TRBJ1-5, with 7 positions matching TRBD1. With 5 bases clipped from V and 6 bases from J, the junction kept 7 bases outside the gene matches. There are 14 residues in the CDR3. The germline CDR1 and CDR2 sequences are MDHEN and SYDVKM.